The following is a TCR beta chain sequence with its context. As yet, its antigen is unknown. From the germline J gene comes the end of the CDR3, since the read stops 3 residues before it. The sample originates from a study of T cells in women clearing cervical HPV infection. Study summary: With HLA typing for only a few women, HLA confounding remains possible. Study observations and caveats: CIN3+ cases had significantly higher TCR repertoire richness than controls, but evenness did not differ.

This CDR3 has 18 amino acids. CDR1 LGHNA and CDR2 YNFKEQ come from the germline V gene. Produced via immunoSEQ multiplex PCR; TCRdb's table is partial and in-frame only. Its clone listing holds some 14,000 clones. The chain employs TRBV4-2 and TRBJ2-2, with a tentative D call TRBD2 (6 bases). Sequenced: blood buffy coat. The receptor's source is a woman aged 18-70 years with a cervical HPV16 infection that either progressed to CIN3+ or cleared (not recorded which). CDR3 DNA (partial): TGTGCCAGCAGCCTTATAGGGACTTCCTCCTCTGGGGCCAACGTG. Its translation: CASSLIGTSSSGANV. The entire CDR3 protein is CASSLIGTSSSGANVLFF.